Shown below are 24 T cell receptor beta chains from a single sample sequenced in a study of cytomegalovirus exposure and HLA in healthy donors. Profiled with immunoSEQ multiplex PCR; TCRdb holds only in-frame clones, not every one. The data contain tens of thousands of clones, about 94% of them singletons. The sequencing input was PBMCs. The receptor source for this set is a man aged 18 to 29 in good health and CMV-seropositive.

The count of this clone is one. The chain joins TRBV27 to TRBJ1-2, with 7 bases lining up with TRBD1. The CDR3 runs 15 residues. Germline trimming cut 5 bases from V and 2 bases from J; bases unmatched to any gene: 8. Germline V gene data show CDR1 as MNHEY and CDR2 as SMNVEV (reference sequence). The CDR3 here is CASSKRQGGNYGYTF. The CDR3 bases are TGTGCCAGCAGTAAAAGACAGGGTGGCAACTATGGCTACACCTTC.

CDR3 sequence (DNA): TGCAGCGTTGAGGGCTTGGGGGGGCCGAACACCGGGGAGCTGTTTTTT. It yields the protein CSVEGLGGPNTGELFF. The genes are TRBV29-1 and TRBJ2-2; D is possibly TRBD2 (7 bases). In germline, CDR1 is SQVTM, CDR2 ANQGSEA. V shed 3 bases and J shed 0 bases, with 14 bases lying between them. The CDR3 loop spans 16 amino acids.

The chain recombines TRBV30 with TRBJ2-5, with TRBD2 matching 13 bases. The CDR3 runs to 15 residues. The germline V gene has CDR1 GTSNPN and CDR2 SVGIG (reference sequence). The J segment lost 5 bases and the V segment lost 2 bases, leaving 5 bases of the junction unmatched. The CDR3 DNA reads TGTGCCTGGAGTTCGACTAGCGGGGGGTGGGAGACCCAGTACTTC. Its translation: CAWSSTSGGWETQYF.

The V call is TRBV5-4, the J call TRBJ2-7; D unclear. The CDR3 covers 13 residues. CDR1 is SGHNT and CDR2 is YYREEE in the germline V gene (reference sequence). V was pared by 0 bases and J by 7 bases, with 11 bases between. CDR3: CASSLARSWEQYF. Here the CDR3 DNA reads TGTGCCAGCAGCTTGGCCCGGTCGTGGGAGCAGTACTTC.

J is TRBJ1-3 and V is TRBV19; no firm D call. This CDR3 contains 14 residues. CDR1 LNHDA and CDR2 SQIVND come from the germline V gene (reference sequence). V shed 3 bases and J shed 3 bases, with 9 bases lying between them. CDR3 in DNA: TGTGCCAGTAGTATCCTGGCATATGGAAACACCATATATTTT. It yields the protein CASSILAYGNTIYF.

V is TRBV5-6 and J is TRBJ2-5; 9 positions agree with TRBD1. CDR3 size: 15 residues. V shed 6 bases, J shed 5 bases, and the junction held 11 bases outside the gene matches. Per the germline V gene, CDR1 is SGHDT and CDR2 is YYEEEE. CDR3 bases: TGTGCCAGCAAAACACGGGACAGGGTTTGGGAGACCCAGTACTTC. It yields the protein CASKTRDRVWETQYF.

The gene calls are TRBV5-1 and TRBJ1-2, with 8 bases aligning to TRBD1. CDR1 and CDR2 (germline): SGHRS, YFSETQ. The CDR3 sequence is 19 residues long. Trimming at V came to 3 bases and at J to 7 bases, leaving 23 bases not matched to a gene. CDR3 sequence (DNA): TGCGCCAGCAGCTGGGGAAGCCCCAGGGGGCTAATTCAGTCCTCTGGCTACACCTTC. Residues: CASSWGSPRGLIQSSGYTF.

This clone was recorded only once. This chain uses TRBV11-2 with TRBJ2-1; the D gene is possibly TRBD2 (6 bases). V was cut by 2 bases and J by 7 bases, with 15 bases left in between. The CDR3 covers 15 residues. Germline V gene lookup returns CDR1 SGHAT and CDR2 FQNNGV. The CDR3 region is CASSLFGGPVNEQFF. The CDR3 nucleotides read TGTGCCAGCAGCTTATTCGGAGGGCCGGTTAATGAGCAGTTCTTC.

This rearrangement joins TRBV4-2 to TRBJ2-5; 10 bases line up with TRBD2. There are 16 residues in the CDR3. With 2 bases clipped from V and 2 bases from J, the junction kept 5 bases outside the gene matches. Germline V gene sequence: CDR1 LGHNA, CDR2 YNFKEQ. The CDR3 sequence is CASSQIGLAEQETQYF. CDR3 in DNA: TGTGCCAGCAGCCAAATCGGACTAGCGGAGCAAGAGACCCAGTACTTC.

V usage is TRBV28 and J usage is TRBJ2-7; 12 positions agree with TRBD2. V trimming: 2 bases; J trimming: 0 bases; junction bases outside the gene matches: 14. The germline V gene encodes CDR1 MDHEN and CDR2 SYDVKM. This CDR3 region has 20 residues. This CDR3 is CASSLVRWTSGATRSYEQYF. The CDR3, as DNA: TGTGCCAGCAGTTTAGTACGTTGGACTAGCGGGGCCACGCGCTCCTACGAGCAGTACTTC.

This chain links TRBV6-4 with TRBJ2-6, with 7 bases identical to TRBD1. V gave up 3 bases and J gave up 2 bases; unmatched junction bases: 4. Looked up from germline, CDR1 is MRHNA and CDR2 is SNTAGT. CDR3 length: 16 residues. Here the CDR3 reads CASSDDQGAGANVLTF. In nucleotides, the CDR3 is TGTGCCAGCAGTGATGACCAGGGGGCTGGGGCCAACGTCCTGACTTTC.

The chain joins TRBV27 to TRBJ2-5; D gene uncertain. The CDR3 is made up of 15 amino acids. V was trimmed by 5 bases and J by 6 bases, leaving 19 bases between them. Germline V gene data show CDR1 as MNHEY and CDR2 as SMNVEV (reference sequence). CDR3 protein: CASSPPASLEKTQYF. The CDR3 nucleotides read TGTGCCAGCAGTCCCCCCGCGTCCCTAGAAAAGACCCAGTACTTC.

The chain links TRBV10-3 to TRBJ1-2, with unresolved D. The V end lost 7 bases, the J end lost 4 bases, and 13 bases lay between the germline ends. The CDR3 spans 13 residues. Per germline, CDR1 ENHRY and CDR2 SYGVKD. DNA for the CDR3: TGTGCCATCAATCGGGAGACGGGCTATGGCTACACCTTC. This gives the protein CAINRETGYGYTF.

V and J are TRBV7-6 and TRBJ2-7; no firm D call. CDR3 size: 12 residues. The V end was cut by 5 bases, the J end by 6 bases, with 11 bases between. CDR1 is SGHVS, CDR2 FNYEAQ, per germline. The CDR3 loop reads CASSKTEIEQYF. CDR3 nucleotide sequence: TGTGCCAGCAGCAAAACTGAGATCGAGCAGTACTTC.

V gene TRBV19 combines with J gene TRBJ2-3; 10 nucleotides align to TRBD2. Trimming cost V 1 base and J 3 bases; bases outside gene matches: 7. CDR1 and CDR2 from the germline V gene are LNHDA and SQIVND (reference sequence). This CDR3 is 17 amino acids long. The CDR3 DNA reads as TGTGCCAGTAGTATAGGGAGGAGCGGGAGGGCGACAGATACGCAGTATTTT. It translates to CASSIGRSGRATDTQYF.

This chain joins TRBV5-4 and TRBJ2-7, with D possibly TRBD1 on 6 matching bases. Deletions cut 4 bases from V and 3 bases from J, with 17 bases between. The CDR3 is 15 amino acids. Germline loops: CDR1 SGHNT, CDR2 YYREEE (reference sequence). The CDR3 DNA reads as TGTGCCAGCAGCCCCTGGGGGACAAGCGACTACGAGCAGTACTTC. Translation gives CASSPWGTSDYEQYF.

The V and J genes are TRBV7-2 and TRBJ2-1; 7 bases map to TRBD1. CDR3 length: 14 amino acids. The V gene's germline CDR1 is SGHTA and CDR2 FQGNSA. V lost 5 bases to trimming and J lost 6 bases; unmatched junction nucleotides: 7. CDR3 amino acids: CASSPSQGPNEQFF. CDR3 sequence (DNA): TGTGCCAGCAGCCCATCACAGGGGCCCAATGAGCAGTTCTTC.

The sample holds one count of this clone. The rearrangement joins TRBV27 to TRBJ2-7; D may be TRBD1 (6 bases). Trimming left V 6 bases short and J 2 bases short, with 14 bases between. Per the germline V gene, CDR1 is MNHEY and CDR2 is SMNVEV (reference sequence). This CDR3 contains 14 residues. The CDR3 DNA reads as TGTGCCAGCAGGAATTGGGACACTACCTACGAGCAGTACTTC. Encoded protein: CASRNWDTTYEQYF.

The genes are TRBV2 and TRBJ1-6, with TRBD1 as a possible D gene (6 bases). The CDR3 runs 15 residues. CDR1 is SNHLY and CDR2 is FYNNEI in the germline V gene. V shed 6 bases and J shed 6 bases, with 15 bases lying between them. The DNA of the CDR3 is TGTGCCAGCAGGGTTCAGGGGTCGATTAATTCACCCCTCCACTTT. Protein product: CASRVQGSINSPLHF.

The V gene is TRBV9, the J gene TRBJ2-1, with D possibly being TRBD2 (6 bases). The germline V and J ends were trimmed by 1 base and 2 bases, with 19 bases remaining between them. Germline V CDR1 and CDR2: SGDLS, YYNGEE. The CDR3 is 18 residues long. The CDR3 DNA sequence: TGTGCCAGCAGCGTACGCCGGCCTAGCGCCTCCCCCTACAATGAGCAGTTCTTC. This translates into CASSVRRPSASPYNEQFF.

V is TRBV28 and J is TRBJ1-5, with 10 bases matching TRBD1. V gave up 1 base and J gave up 7 bases; unmatched junction bases: 4. Germline assignment: CDR1 MDHEN and CDR2 SYDVKM. CDR3 size: 15 residues. This chain's CDR3 is CASSLSGTGVQPQHF. The CDR3 DNA reads as TGTGCCAGCAGTTTATCTGGGACAGGGGTCCAGCCCCAGCATTTT.

V is TRBV7-2 and J is TRBJ2-5; D unclear. The CDR3 consists of 15 residues. CDR1 SGHTA and CDR2 FQGNSA come from the germline V gene. Trimming stripped 5 bases from V and 0 bases from J, with 13 bases between. The CDR3 here is CASSTVAPYQETQYF. For the CDR3, the DNA is TGTGCCAGCAGCACGGTCGCCCCCTACCAAGAGACCCAGTACTTC.

This clone has just one count. The V call is TRBV7-3, the J call TRBJ1-2; D call uncertain. The V gene's germline CDR1 is SGHTA and CDR2 FQGTGA. The CDR3 is made up of 14 amino acids. V was trimmed by 5 bases and J by 4 bases, leaving 14 bases between them. The CDR3, as DNA: TGTGCCAGCAGCCCCCAATCGACTTCCTATGGCTACACCTTC. Amino acid sequence: CASSPQSTSYGYTF.

The gene calls are TRBV5-1 and TRBJ1-1; 7 nucleotides line up with TRBD1. CDR1 SGHRS and CDR2 YFSETQ come from the germline V gene. The CDR3 totals 15 residues. V lost 5 bases to trimming and J lost 4 bases; unmatched junction nucleotides: 11. Here the CDR3 reads CASRPTPTGVTEAFF. In DNA form, the CDR3 reads TGCGCCAGCAGGCCGACCCCAACAGGGGTCACTGAAGCTTTCTTT.